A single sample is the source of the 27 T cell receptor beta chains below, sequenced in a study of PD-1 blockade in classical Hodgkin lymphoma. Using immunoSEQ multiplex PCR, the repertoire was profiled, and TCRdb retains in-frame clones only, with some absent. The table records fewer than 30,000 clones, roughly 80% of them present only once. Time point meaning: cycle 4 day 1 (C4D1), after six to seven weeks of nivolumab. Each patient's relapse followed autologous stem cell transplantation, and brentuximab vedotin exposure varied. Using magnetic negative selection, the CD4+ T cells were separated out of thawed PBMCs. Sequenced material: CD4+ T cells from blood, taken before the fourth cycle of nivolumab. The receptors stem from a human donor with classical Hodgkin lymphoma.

CDR3: CASSLNGGLGYTF. CDR3 DNA sequence: TGTGCCAGCAGCTTAAACGGCGGACTTGGCTACACCTTC. The V call is TRBV7-2, the J call TRBJ1-2; D call uncertain. The CDR3 is 13 amino acids. Trimming took 2 bases from V and 7 from J, leaving 11 bases between them. Germline CDR1 reads SGHTA; CDR2 reads FQGNSA.

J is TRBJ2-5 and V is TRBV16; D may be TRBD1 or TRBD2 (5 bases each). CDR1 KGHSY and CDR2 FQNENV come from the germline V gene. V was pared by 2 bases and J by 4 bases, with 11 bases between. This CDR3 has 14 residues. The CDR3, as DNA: TGTGCCAGCAGCCAAGGGACGGGTGGAGAGACCCAGTACTTC. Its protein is CASSQGTGGETQYF. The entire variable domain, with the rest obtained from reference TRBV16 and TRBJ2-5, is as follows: GEEVAQTPKHLVRGEGQKAKLYCAPIKGHSYVFWYQQVLKNEFKFLISFQNENVFDETGMPKERFSAKCLPNSPCSLEIQATKLEDSAVYFCASSQGTGGETQYFGPGTRLLVL.

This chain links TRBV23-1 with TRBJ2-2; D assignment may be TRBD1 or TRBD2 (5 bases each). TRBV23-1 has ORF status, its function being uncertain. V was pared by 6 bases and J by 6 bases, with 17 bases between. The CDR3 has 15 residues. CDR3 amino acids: CASRGDPNRPGELFF. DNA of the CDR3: TGCGCCAGCAGGGGGGATCCAAACCGGCCCGGGGAGCTGTTTTTT.

Here the CDR3 reads CASSLDRAYNEQFF. Here the CDR3 DNA reads TGTGCCAGCAGCTTGGACAGGGCGTACAATGAGCAGTTCTTC. The rearrangement joins TRBV5-4 to TRBJ2-1; a weak D match, TRBD1 (6 bases). This CDR3 has 14 residues. V lost 0 bases to trimming and J lost 4 bases, with 8 bases between them. The germline CDR1 and CDR2 sequences are SGHNT and YYREEE (reference sequence).

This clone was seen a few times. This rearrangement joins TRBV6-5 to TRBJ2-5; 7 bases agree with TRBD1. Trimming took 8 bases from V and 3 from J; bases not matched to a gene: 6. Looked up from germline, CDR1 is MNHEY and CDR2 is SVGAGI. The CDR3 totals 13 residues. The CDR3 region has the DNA TGTGCCAGCTCTTTCAGGGGGAAAGAGACCCAGTACTTC. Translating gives CASSFRGKETQYF.

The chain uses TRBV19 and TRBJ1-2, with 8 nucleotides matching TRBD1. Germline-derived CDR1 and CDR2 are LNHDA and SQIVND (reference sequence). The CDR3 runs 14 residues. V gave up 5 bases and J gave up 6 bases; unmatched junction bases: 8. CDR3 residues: CASSHKTGENGYTF. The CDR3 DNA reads TGTGCCAGTAGTCATAAGACAGGGGAGAATGGCTACACCTTC. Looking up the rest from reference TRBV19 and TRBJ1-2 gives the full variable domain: DGGITQSPKYLFRKEGQNVTLSCEQNLNHDAMYWYRQDPGQGLRLIYYSQIVNDFQKGDIAEGYSVSREKKESFPLTVTSAQKNPTAFYLCASSHKTGENGYTFGSGTRLTVV.

The CDR3 nucleotides read TGTGCCAGCAGTGACTGGGGGGAGACCCAGTACTTC. Protein product: CASSDWGETQYF. The V gene is TRBV2, the J gene TRBJ2-5; D is possibly TRBD1 or TRBD2 (5 bases each). The CDR3 runs 12 residues. V was shortened by 3 bases and J by 5 bases, with 7 bases between the two germline ends. The germline V gene has CDR1 SNHLY and CDR2 FYNNEI.

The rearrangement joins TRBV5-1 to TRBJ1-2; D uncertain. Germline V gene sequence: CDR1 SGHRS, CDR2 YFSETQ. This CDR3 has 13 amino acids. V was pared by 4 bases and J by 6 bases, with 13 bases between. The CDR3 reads CASSPATSDGYTF. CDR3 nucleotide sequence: TGCGCCAGCAGCCCCGCCACGTCTGATGGCTACACCTTC.

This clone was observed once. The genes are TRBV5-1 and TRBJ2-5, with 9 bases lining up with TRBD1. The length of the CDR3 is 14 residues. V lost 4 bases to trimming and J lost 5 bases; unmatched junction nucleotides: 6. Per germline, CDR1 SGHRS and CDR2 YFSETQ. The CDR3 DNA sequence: TGCGCCAGCAGCCCAGGACAGGGGATGGAGACCCAGTACTTC. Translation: CASSPGQGMETQYF.

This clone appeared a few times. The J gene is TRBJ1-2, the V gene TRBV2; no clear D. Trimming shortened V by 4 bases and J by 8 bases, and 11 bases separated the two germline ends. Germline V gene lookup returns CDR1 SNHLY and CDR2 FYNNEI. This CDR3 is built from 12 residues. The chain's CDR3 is CASSVATYGYTF. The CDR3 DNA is TGTGCCAGCAGTGTTGCGACATACGGCTACACCTTC.

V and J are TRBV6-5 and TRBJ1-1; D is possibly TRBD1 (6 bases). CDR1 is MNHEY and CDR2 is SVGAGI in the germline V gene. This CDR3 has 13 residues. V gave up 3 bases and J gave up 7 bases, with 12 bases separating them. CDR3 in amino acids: CASSYQGRGEAFF. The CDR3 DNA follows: TGTGCCAGCAGTTATCAGGGGAGGGGTGAAGCTTTCTTT.

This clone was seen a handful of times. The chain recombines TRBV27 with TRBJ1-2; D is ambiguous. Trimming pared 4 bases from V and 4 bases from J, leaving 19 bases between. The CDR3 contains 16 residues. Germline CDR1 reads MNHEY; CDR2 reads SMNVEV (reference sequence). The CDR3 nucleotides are TGTGCCAGCAGTTCCCTAACCTCGGGTTGGGTCTATGGCTACACCTTC. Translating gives CASSSLTSGWVYGYTF.

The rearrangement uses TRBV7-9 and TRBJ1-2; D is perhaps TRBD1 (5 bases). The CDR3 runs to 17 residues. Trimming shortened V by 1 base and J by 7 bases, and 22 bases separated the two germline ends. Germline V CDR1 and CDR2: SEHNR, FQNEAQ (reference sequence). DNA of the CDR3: TGTGCCAGCAGCTTAGAAAGGGACGGCCCACTACCCCGTGGCTACACCTTC. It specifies CASSLERDGPLPRGYTF.

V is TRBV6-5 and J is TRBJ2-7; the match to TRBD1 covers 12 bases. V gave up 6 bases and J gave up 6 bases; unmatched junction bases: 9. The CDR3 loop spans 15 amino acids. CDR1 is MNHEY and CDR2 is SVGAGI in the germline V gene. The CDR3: CASRNRDRGPSEQYF. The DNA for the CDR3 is TGTGCCAGCAGGAACCGGGACAGGGGGCCCAGCGAGCAGTACTTC.

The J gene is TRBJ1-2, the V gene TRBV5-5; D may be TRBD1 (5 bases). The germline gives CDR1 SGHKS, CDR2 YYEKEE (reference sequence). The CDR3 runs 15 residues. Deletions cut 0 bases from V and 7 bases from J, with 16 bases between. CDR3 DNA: TGTGCCAGCAGCTTGGGGCACAGCGACGGGGGTGGCTACACCTTC. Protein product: CASSLGHSDGGGYTF.

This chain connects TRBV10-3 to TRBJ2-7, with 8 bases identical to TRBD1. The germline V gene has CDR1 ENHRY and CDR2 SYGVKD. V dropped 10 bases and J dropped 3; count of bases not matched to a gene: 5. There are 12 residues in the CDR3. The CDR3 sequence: CATSQGDYEQYF. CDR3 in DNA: TGTGCCACTTCACAGGGGGACTACGAGCAGTACTTC.

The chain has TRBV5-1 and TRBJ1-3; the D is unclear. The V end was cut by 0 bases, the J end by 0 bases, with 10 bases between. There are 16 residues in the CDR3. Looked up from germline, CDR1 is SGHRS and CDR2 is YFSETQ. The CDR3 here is CASSLVLGGSGNTIYF. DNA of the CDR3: TGCGCCAGCAGCTTGGTTCTGGGAGGCTCTGGAAACACCATATATTTT. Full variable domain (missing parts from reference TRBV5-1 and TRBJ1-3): KAGVTQTPRYLIKTRGQQVTLSCSPISGHRSVSWYQQTPGQGLQFLFEYFSETQRNKGNFPGRFSGRQFSNSRSEMNVSTLELGDSALYLCASSLVLGGSGNTIYFGEGSWLTVV.

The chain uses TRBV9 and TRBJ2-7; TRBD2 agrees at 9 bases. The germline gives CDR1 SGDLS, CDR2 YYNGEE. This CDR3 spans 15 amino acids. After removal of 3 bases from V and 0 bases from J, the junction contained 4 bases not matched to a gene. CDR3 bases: TGTGCCAGCAGCGAGCTTAGCGGGAGCTCCTACGAGCAGTACTTC. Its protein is CASSELSGSSYEQYF.

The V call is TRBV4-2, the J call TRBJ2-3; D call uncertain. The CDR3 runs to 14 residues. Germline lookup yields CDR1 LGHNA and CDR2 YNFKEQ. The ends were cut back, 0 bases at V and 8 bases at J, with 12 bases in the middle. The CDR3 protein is CASSQDPAEVTQYF. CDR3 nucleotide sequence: TGTGCCAGCAGCCAAGACCCCGCGGAAGTTACGCAGTATTTT.

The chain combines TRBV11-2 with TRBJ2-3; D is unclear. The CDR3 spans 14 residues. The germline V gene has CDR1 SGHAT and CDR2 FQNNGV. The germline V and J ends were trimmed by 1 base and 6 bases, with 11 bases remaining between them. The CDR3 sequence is CASSLGSVVDTQYF. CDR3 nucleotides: TGTGCCAGCAGCTTAGGGAGCGTGGTTGATACGCAGTATTTT.

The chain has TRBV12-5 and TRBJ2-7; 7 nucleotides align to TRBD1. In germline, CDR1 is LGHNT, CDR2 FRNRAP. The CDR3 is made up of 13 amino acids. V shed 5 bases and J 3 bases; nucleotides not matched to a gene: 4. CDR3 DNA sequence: TGTGCTAGTGGTCTACAGGGGAGCTACGAGCAGTACTTC. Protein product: CASGLQGSYEQYF.

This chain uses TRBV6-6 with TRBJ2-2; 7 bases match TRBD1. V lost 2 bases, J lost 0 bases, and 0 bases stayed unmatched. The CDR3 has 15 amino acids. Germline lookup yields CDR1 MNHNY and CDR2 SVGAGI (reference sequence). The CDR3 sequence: CASSYDRANTGELFF. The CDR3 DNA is TGTGCCAGCAGTTACGACAGGGCGAACACCGGGGAGCTGTTTTTT.

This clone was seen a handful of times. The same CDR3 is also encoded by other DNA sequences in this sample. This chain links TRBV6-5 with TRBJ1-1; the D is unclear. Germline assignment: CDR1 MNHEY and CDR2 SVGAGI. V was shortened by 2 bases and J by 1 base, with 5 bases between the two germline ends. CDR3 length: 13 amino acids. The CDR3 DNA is TGTGCCAGCAGTTACAGCAGGAACACTGAAGCTTTCTTT. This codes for CASSYSRNTEAFF.

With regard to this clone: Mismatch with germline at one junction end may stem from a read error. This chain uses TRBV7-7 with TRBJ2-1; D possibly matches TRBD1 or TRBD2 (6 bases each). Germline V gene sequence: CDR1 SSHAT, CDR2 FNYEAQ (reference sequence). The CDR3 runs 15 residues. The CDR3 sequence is CASSLSGASYNEQFF. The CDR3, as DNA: TGTGCTAGCAGCTTATCGGGGGCCTCCTACAATGAGCAGTTCTTC.

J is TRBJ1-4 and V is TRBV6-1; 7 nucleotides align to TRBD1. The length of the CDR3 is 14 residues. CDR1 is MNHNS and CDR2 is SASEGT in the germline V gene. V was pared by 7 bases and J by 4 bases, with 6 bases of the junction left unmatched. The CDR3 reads CASKLDRDNEKLFF. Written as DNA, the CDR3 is TGTGCCAGCAAGCTAGACAGGGATAATGAAAAACTGTTTTTT.

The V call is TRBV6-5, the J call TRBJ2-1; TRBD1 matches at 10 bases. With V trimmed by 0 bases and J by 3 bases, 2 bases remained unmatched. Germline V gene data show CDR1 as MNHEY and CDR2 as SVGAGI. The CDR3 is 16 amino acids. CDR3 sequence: CASSYSTGGVYNEQFF. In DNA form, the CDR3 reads TGTGCCAGCAGTTACTCGACAGGGGGCGTCTACAATGAGCAGTTCTTC.

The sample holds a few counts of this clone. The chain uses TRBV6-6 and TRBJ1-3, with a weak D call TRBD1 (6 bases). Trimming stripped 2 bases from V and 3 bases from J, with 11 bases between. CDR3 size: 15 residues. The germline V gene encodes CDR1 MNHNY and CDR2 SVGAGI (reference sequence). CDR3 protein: CASSYGGLGGNTIYF. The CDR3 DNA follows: TGTGCCAGCAGTTACGGGGGGCTGGGTGGAAACACCATATATTTT.